This TCR beta chain was captured in a study of PD-1 blockade in classical Hodgkin lymphoma. On the study more broadly: Patients were treated with nivolumab at 3 mg/kg, and this was given intravenously every 2 weeks.

V was shortened by 2 bases and J by 7 bases, with 12 bases between the two germline ends. CDR3 length: 13 residues. The germline CDR1 and CDR2 sequences are WSHSY and SAAADI. Repertoires were generated with immunoSEQ multiplex PCR, while TCRdb's copy carries only in-frame clones and drops some. In the table there are 21,000 or so clones, 85% to 90% of which are singletons. Time point denoted: cycle 4 day 1 (C4D1), after five to seven weeks of nivolumab. Following autologous stem cell transplantation, relapse occurred in every patient, and exposure to brentuximab vedotin varied. Worth noting for this clone: The target antigen is unknown.

Overall study findings and caveats: Diversity similar to that of newly diagnosed patients was seen at baseline in complete responders. Only CD4+ TCR diversity, not CD8+, had risen significantly by C4D1.

This sequence originates from a human donor with classical Hodgkin lymphoma. Material: peripheral blood mononuclear cells (PBMCs), obtained before the fourth cycle of nivolumab. V is TRBV10-2 and J is TRBJ2-7; D possibly corresponds to TRBD1 (6 bases). The DNA for the CDR3 is TGCGCCAGCAGTGAGACTCCTCAGGGGGAGCAGTACTTC. This codes for CASSETPQGEQYF.